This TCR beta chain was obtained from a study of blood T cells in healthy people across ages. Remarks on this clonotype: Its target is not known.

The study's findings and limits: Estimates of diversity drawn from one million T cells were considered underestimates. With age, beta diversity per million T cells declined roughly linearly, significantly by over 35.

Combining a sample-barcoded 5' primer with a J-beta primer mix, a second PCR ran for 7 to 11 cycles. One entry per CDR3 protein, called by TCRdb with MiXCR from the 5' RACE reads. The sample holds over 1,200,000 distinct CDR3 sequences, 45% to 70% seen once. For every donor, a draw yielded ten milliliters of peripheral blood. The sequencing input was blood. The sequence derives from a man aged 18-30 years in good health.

The CDR3 spells CASSDDTGYEQYF. The CDR3 DNA reads as TGTGCCAGCAGTGACGACACGGGATACGAGCAGTACTTC. This chain uses TRBV6-5 with TRBJ2-5; the D gene is possibly TRBD2 (5 bases). The end of the DNA fits TRBJ2-7 better, so the J call may be wrong. Germline V gene data show CDR1 as MNHEY and CDR2 as SVGAGI. The CDR3 spans 13 residues.